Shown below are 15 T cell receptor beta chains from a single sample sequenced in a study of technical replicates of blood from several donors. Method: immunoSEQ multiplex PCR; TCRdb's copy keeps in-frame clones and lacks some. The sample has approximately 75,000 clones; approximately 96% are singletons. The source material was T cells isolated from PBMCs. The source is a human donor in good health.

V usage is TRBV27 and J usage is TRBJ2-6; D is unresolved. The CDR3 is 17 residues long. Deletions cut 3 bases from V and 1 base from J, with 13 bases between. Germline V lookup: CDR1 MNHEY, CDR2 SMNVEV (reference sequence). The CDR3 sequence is CASSFYSYPSGANVLTF. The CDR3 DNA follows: TGTGCCAGCAGTTTCTACAGCTATCCTTCTGGGGCCAACGTCCTGACTTTC.

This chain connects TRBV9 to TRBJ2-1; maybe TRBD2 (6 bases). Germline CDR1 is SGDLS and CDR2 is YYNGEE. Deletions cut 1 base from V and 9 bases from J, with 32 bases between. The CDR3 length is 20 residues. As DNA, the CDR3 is TGTGCCAGCAGCGTACTATCGGGGGTAGAGAGAACCGCCGTCTGTTTTGAGCAGTTCTTC. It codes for CASSVLSGVERTAVCFEQFF.

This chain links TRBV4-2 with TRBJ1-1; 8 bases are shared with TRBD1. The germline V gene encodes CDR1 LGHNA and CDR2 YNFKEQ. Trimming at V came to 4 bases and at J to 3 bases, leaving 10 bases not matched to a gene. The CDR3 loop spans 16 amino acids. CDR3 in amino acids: CASSPHSGGRDTEAFF. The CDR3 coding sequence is TGTGCCAGCAGCCCTCATTCAGGGGGCAGGGACACTGAAGCTTTCTTT.

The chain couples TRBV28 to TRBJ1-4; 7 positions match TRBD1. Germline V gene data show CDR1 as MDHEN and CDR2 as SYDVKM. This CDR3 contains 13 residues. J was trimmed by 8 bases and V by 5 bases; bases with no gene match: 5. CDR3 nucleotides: TGTGCCAGCAGTACAGGGGATCGAGAAAAACTGTTTTTT. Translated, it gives CASSTGDREKLFF.

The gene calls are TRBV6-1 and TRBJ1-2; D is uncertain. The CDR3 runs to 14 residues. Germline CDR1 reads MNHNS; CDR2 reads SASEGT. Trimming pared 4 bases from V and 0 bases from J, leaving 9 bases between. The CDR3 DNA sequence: TGTGCCAGCAGTGTACGGGAAGCTAACTATGGCTACACCTTC. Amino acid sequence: CASSVREANYGYTF.

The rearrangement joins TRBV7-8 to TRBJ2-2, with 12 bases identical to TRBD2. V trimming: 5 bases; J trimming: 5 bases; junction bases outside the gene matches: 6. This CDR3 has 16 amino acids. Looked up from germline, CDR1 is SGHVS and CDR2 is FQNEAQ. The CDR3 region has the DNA TGTGCCAGCAGCCTGGGACTAGCGGGTCGGACCGGGGAGCTGTTTTTT. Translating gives CASSLGLAGRTGELFF.

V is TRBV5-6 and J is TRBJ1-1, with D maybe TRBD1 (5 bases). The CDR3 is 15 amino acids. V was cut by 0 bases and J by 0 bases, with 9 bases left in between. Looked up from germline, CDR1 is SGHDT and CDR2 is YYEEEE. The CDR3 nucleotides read TGTGCCAGCAGCTTGGGGGGGGTCATGAACACTGAAGCTTTCTTT. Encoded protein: CASSLGGVMNTEAFF.

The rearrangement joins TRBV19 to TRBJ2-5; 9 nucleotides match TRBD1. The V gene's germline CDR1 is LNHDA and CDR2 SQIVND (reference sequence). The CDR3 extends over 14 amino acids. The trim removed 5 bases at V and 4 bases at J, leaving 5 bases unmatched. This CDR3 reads CASSLGQGAETQYF. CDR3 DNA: TGTGCCAGTAGTCTGGGACAGGGAGCAGAGACCCAGTACTTC.

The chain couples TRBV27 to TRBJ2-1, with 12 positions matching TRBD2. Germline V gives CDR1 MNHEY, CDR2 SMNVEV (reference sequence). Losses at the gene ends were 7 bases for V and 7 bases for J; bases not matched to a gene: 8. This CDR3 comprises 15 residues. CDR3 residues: CASNLLAGGGNEQFF. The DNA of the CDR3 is TGTGCCAGCAACCTACTAGCGGGAGGTGGGAATGAGCAGTTCTTC.

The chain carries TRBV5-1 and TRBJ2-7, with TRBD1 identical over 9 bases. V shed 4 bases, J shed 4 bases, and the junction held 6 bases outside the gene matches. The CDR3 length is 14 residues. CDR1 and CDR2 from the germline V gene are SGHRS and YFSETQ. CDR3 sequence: CASSATGTGYEQYF. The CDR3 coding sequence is TGCGCCAGCAGCGCTACCGGGACAGGGTACGAGCAGTACTTC.

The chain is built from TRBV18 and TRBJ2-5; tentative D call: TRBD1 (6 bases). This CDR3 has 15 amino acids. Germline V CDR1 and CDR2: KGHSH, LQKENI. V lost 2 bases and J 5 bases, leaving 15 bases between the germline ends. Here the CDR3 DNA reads TGTGCCAGCTCACCATCCAGGGGATACGCGGAGACCCAGTACTTC. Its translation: CASSPSRGYAETQYF.

The CDR3 region is CASSSDRQYEQYF. CDR3 coding DNA: TGTGCCAGCAGTTCCGATCGACAGTACGAGCAGTACTTC. This sequence joins TRBV27 and TRBJ2-7; a weak D match, TRBD1 (5 bases). The CDR3 covers 13 residues. The V end was cut by 4 bases, the J end by 4 bases, with 11 bases between. CDR1 is MNHEY, CDR2 SMNVEV, per germline (reference sequence).

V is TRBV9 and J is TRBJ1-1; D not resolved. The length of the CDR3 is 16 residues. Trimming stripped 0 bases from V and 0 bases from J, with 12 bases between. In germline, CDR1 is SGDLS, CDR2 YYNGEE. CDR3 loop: CASSVGSFGLNTEAFF. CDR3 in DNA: TGTGCCAGCAGCGTAGGTTCATTCGGGTTGAACACTGAAGCTTTCTTT.

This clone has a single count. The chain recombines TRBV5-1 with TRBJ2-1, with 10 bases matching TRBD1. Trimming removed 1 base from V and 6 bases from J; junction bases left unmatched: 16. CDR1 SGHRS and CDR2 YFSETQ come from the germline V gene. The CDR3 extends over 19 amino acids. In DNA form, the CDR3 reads TGCGCCAGCAGCTTGTTATCGTTTATGGGACAGGGGTACGGCAATGAGCAGTTCTTC. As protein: CASSLLSFMGQGYGNEQFF.

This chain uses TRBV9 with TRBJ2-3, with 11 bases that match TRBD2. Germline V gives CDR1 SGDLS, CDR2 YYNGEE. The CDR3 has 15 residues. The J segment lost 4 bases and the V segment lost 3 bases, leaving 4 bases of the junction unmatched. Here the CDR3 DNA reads TGTGCCAGCAGCGAAACTAGCGGGAGTCCAGATACGCAGTATTTT. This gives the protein CASSETSGSPDTQYF.